One sample yielded the 22 T cell receptor beta chains listed below, sequenced in a study of blood T cells in healthy people across ages. A J-beta primer mix and a sample-barcoded 5' primer were used in a second PCR of roughly 6 to 11 cycles. MiXCR was run by TCRdb on the 5' RACE reads, yielding one entry per CDR3 protein. Of more than 1,400,000 distinct CDR3 sequences in the sample, about 40% are singletons; the top ten hold 7.9%. Sequenced material: blood. Receptor source: a woman between 18 and 29 years old in good health.

The chain combines TRBV13 with TRBJ2-7; D call uncertain. The V gene's germline CDR1 is PRHDT and CDR2 FYEKMQ (reference sequence). V shed 5 bases and J shed 4 bases, with 15 bases lying between them. This CDR3 is built from 14 residues. CDR3 bases: TGTGCCAGCAGCCCAAGGCAGGCCCTTTACGAGCAGTACTTC. It codes for CASSPRQALYEQYF.

V is TRBV20-1 and J is TRBJ2-1; D call uncertain. The CDR3 runs 14 residues. With 2 bases removed from V and 4 bases from J, the gap between germline ends came to 12 bases. Germline lookup yields CDR1 DFQATT and CDR2 SNEGSKA (reference sequence). CDR3 sequence (DNA): TGCAGTGCTAGAAGTAGGGTCCCTTACAATGAGCAGTTCTTC. Translated, it gives CSARSRVPYNEQFF.

V and J are TRBV20-1 and TRBJ2-5, with D possibly matching TRBD2 (6 bases). V lost 5 bases, J lost 11 bases, and 24 bases lay in between. Per the germline V gene, CDR1 is DFQATT and CDR2 is SNEGSKA (reference sequence). The CDR3 totals 14 residues. CDR3 residues: CSAVARTDYNEQYF. CDR3 nucleotides: TGCAGTGCTGTAGCGAGAACGGACTACAATGAGCAGTACTTC.

The J gene is TRBJ2-1, the V gene TRBV28, with TRBD2 matching 11 bases. CDR3 length: 16 residues. Germline V CDR1 and CDR2: MDHEN, SYDVKM. Germline trimming cut 2 bases from V and 6 bases from J; bases unmatched to any gene: 6. For the CDR3, the DNA is TGTGCCAGCAGTTTACTCACTAGCGGGGGATGCAATGAGCAGTTCTTC. Protein product: CASSLLTSGGCNEQFF. Based on the CDR3 plus reference TRBV28 and TRBJ2-1, the full variable domain is DVKVTQSSRYLVKRTGEKVFLECVQDMDHENMFWYRQDPGLGLRLIYFSYDVKMKEKGDIPEGYSVSREKKERFSLILESASTNQTSMYLCASSLLTSGGCNEQFFGPGTRLTVL.

This chain links TRBV29-1 with TRBJ1-3, with D hard to call. Trimming left V 6 bases short and J 9 bases short, with 12 bases between. There are 11 residues in the CDR3. CDR1 is SQVTM, CDR2 ANQGSEA, per germline. CDR3 sequence: CSVAGLGTIYF. The CDR3 DNA sequence: TGCAGCGTGGCCGGACTAGGCACCATATATTTT.

In its sample, this clonotype was seen many times. V and J are TRBV10-3 and TRBJ2-5, with a weak D call TRBD1 (6 bases). In germline, CDR1 is ENHRY, CDR2 SYGVKD. V dropped 2 bases and J dropped 3 bases, with 13 bases sitting between them. The CDR3 consists of 15 residues. The CDR3 nucleotides read TGTGCCATCAGTGAGGGACAGTCGAGAGAAGAGACCCAGTACTTC. It translates to CAISEGQSREETQYF.

This clonotype was seen only a few times. The V gene is TRBV10-3, the J gene TRBJ1-1, with 7 bases aligning to TRBD1. The CDR3 length is 14 residues. Germline V gives CDR1 ENHRY, CDR2 SYGVKD. Losses at the gene ends were 8 bases for V and 3 bases for J; bases not matched to a gene: 9. The CDR3 spells CAIGGQVEDTEAFF. Here the CDR3 DNA reads TGTGCCATCGGTGGACAGGTCGAGGACACTGAAGCTTTCTTT.

V and J are TRBV5-1 and TRBJ1-1, with D uncertain. The germline V and J ends were trimmed by 2 bases and 0 bases, with 8 bases remaining between them. This CDR3 is built from 14 residues. Germline V gene data show CDR1 as SGHRS and CDR2 as YFSETQ. The CDR3 sequence is CASSLTTLNTEAFF. CDR3 nucleotides: TGCGCCAGCAGCTTAACAACCCTGAACACTGAAGCTTTCTTT.

The rearrangement uses TRBV20-1 and TRBJ1-2; D unresolved. V shed 5 bases and J shed 6 bases, with 19 bases lying between them. CDR3 size: 14 residues. Germline V gene sequence: CDR1 DFQATT, CDR2 SNEGSKA (reference sequence). In nucleotides, the CDR3 is TGCAGTGCTCCCTCAATCCGGAATTCGGATGGCTACACCTTC. It codes for CSAPSIRNSDGYTF.

This chain links TRBV6-2 or TRBV6-3 with TRBJ2-3; 8 bases are shared with TRBD2. The germline V gene has CDR1 MNHEY and CDR2 SVGEGT. The ends lost 5 bases at V and 2 bases at J; junction bases unmatched: 12. There are 17 residues in the CDR3. The CDR3 DNA is TGTGCCAGCAGTCGAGCGGCGGGGGGCCTATTCACAGATACGCAGTATTTT. Translation: CASSRAAGGLFTDTQYF.

V usage is TRBV9 and J usage is TRBJ2-3, with D tentatively TRBD1 (6 bases). The CDR3 loop spans 14 amino acids. The germline V gene encodes CDR1 SGDLS and CDR2 YYNGEE. V was trimmed by 3 bases and J by 4 bases, leaving 12 bases between them. The CDR3 nucleotides read TGTGCCAGCAGCGCCCGGGACAACTCAGATACGCAGTATTTT. This sequence encodes CASSARDNSDTQYF.

The V gene is TRBV6-6, the J gene TRBJ2-5; 8 bases align to TRBD2. Germline lookup yields CDR1 MNHNY and CDR2 SVGAGI (reference sequence). Trimming at V came to 5 bases and at J to 11 bases, leaving 7 bases not matched to a gene. The CDR3 extends over 12 amino acids. The CDR3 sequence is CASSTTSAEQYF. The CDR3 bases are TGTGCCAGCAGTACGACTAGCGCTGAGCAGTACTTC.

The genes are TRBV5-5 and TRBJ1-4; maybe TRBD1 (5 bases). The V gene lost 0 bases and the J gene lost 8 bases, with 20 bases spanning the gap. CDR1 is SGHKS, CDR2 YYEKEE, per germline (reference sequence). The CDR3 totals 17 residues. CDR3 DNA: TGTGCCAGCAGCTTGGCGATGTTTGGGGGGAATCAGGAAAAACTGTTTTTT. Translated: CASSLAMFGGNQEKLFF.

This clonotype has more than one count but fewer than ten. The chain couples TRBV25-1 to TRBJ2-1, with unresolved D. CDR3 length equals 16 residues. Trimming cost V 4 bases and J 1 base, with 14 bases left between them. Germline V lookup: CDR1 MGHDK, CDR2 SYGVNS. CDR3 residues: CASSVLASGSYNEQFF. The CDR3 DNA reads TGTGCCAGCAGTGTGTTAGCCTCCGGGTCCTACAATGAGCAGTTCTTC.

This clonotype was detected ten times or more. The rearrangement joins TRBV20-1 to TRBJ2-3; possible D gene TRBD2, 5 bases. The CDR3 covers 15 residues. Between the trimmed V and J ends, which lost 0 bases and 3 bases, there was a span of 13 bases. Germline CDR1 is DFQATT and CDR2 is SNEGSKA (reference sequence). CDR3 residues: CSARDSRVGTDTQYF. The CDR3 coding sequence is TGCAGTGCTAGAGACTCGAGGGTGGGAACAGATACGCAGTATTTT.

The chain carries TRBV28 and TRBJ1-1, with D unresolved. This CDR3 is 15 amino acids long. CDR1 is MDHEN and CDR2 is SYDVKM in the germline V gene. Trimming left V 3 bases short and J 0 bases short, with 11 bases between. This CDR3 is CASSLVTPLNTEAFF. DNA of the CDR3: TGTGCCAGCAGTTTGGTGACACCGTTGAACACTGAAGCTTTCTTT.

The genes are TRBV11-2 and TRBJ1-2; 9 bases agree with TRBD1. Germline CDR1 and CDR2: SGHAT and FQNNGV. This CDR3 is 14 amino acids long. J lost 6 bases, V lost 4 bases, and 6 bases had no gene match. In DNA form, the CDR3 reads TGTGCCAGCAGCTCAGTACAGGGGGCGGATGGCTACACCTTC. This codes for CASSSVQGADGYTF.

In this sample, this clonotype turned up a few times. This chain joins TRBV9 and TRBJ1-6; no reliable D call. The germline V and J ends were trimmed by 2 bases and 3 bases, with 12 bases remaining between them. The CDR3 has 16 residues. Germline V CDR1 and CDR2: SGDLS, YYNGEE. The CDR3 region is CASSVDYSNYNSPLHF. The CDR3 DNA follows: TGTGCCAGCAGCGTTGATTACAGTAACTATAATTCACCCCTCCACTTT.

The V gene is TRBV7-9, the J gene TRBJ2-1; 7 bases fit TRBD1. CDR1 and CDR2 from the germline V gene are SEHNR and FQNEAQ (reference sequence). The CDR3 covers 18 residues. V dropped 4 bases and J dropped 0; count of bases not matched to a gene: 12. CDR3 nucleotides: TGTGCCAGCAGCTCCGGAAGACAGGGAATCCTCTCCTACAATGAGCAGTTCTTC. Translating it yields CASSSGRQGILSYNEQFF.

This chain uses TRBV9 with TRBJ2-1; TRBD2 matches at 12 bases. V was pared by 4 bases and J by 8 bases, with 25 bases of the junction left unmatched. Germline CDR1 reads SGDLS; CDR2 reads YYNGEE. This CDR3 region has 21 residues. CDR3 coding DNA: TGTGCCAGCAGCCCTCCGCCCAACGCGAGACTAGCGGGAGACACAGGCGATGAGCAGTTCTTC. This translates into CASSPPPNARLAGDTGDEQFF.

This chain uses TRBV6-6 with TRBJ2-7, with TRBD1 matching over 9 bases. The J segment lost 6 bases and the V segment lost 6 bases, leaving 9 bases of the junction unmatched. This CDR3 is built from 14 residues. Germline V gene sequence: CDR1 MNHNY, CDR2 SVGAGI (reference sequence). The CDR3 reads CASSPPGQGVEQYF. CDR3 DNA sequence: TGTGCCAGCAGCCCGCCGGGACAGGGTGTCGAGCAGTACTTC.

V is TRBV6-6 and J is TRBJ2-1; TRBD2 aligns across 10 bases. The CDR3 length is 15 residues. V dropped 6 bases and J dropped 5; count of bases not matched to a gene: 7. Germline V gives CDR1 MNHNY, CDR2 SVGAGI (reference sequence). The CDR3, as DNA: TGTGCCAGCAGCCAGCCCGGACTAGCGGACAATGAGCAGTTCTTC. This gives the protein CASSQPGLADNEQFF.